The 20 T cell receptor beta chains below were found in one sample sequenced in a study of blood T cell repertoires in COVID-19. TCRdb's table, derived via immunoSEQ multiplex PCR, lists solely in-frame clones and lacks some. The sample records roughly 200,000 clones, about 87% being singletons. Material: PBMCs or T cells enriched from blood (not recorded which). The receptor set was obtained from a man younger than 45 who had recovered from COVID-19.

The J gene is TRBJ1-1, the V gene TRBV7-9; TRBD1 is a possible D gene (6 bases). The CDR3 runs to 15 residues. CDR1 and CDR2 (germline): SEHNR, FQNEAQ (reference sequence). V was shortened by 3 bases and J by 5 bases, with 16 bases between the two germline ends. CDR3 amino acids: CASSLGTSRRTEAFF. The CDR3 nucleotides read TGTGCCAGCAGCTTGGGGACAAGTAGACGGACTGAAGCTTTCTTT. The full variable domain, with the rest looked up from reference TRBV7-9 and TRBJ1-1, is DTGVSQNPRHKITKRGQNVTFRCDPISEHNRLYWYRQTLGQGPEFLTYFQNEAQLEKSRLLSDRFSAERPKGSFSTLEIQRTEQGDSAMYLCASSLGTSRRTEAFFGQGTRLTVV.

The chain is built from TRBV7-9 and TRBJ2-1; a possible D gene is TRBD1 (5 bases). Germline loops: CDR1 SEHNR, CDR2 FQNEAQ (reference sequence). V was pared by 6 bases and J by 10 bases, with 16 bases between. The CDR3 contains 13 residues. The CDR3 nucleotides are TGTGCCAGCAGATACATAGGGGTGAGGGAGCAGTTCTTC. Translation: CASRYIGVREQFF. Supplemented by reference TRBV7-9 and TRBJ2-1, the full variable domain reads DTGVSQNPRHKITKRGQNVTFRCDPISEHNRLYWYRQTLGQGPEFLTYFQNEAQLEKSRLLSDRFSAERPKGSFSTLEIQRTEQGDSAMYLCASRYIGVREQFFGPGTRLTVL.

The chain has TRBV4-3 and TRBJ1-1; D unresolved. The CDR3 has 14 amino acids. V was pared by 2 bases and J by 1 base, with 8 bases between. Germline CDR1 reads LGHNA; CDR2 reads YSLEER. CDR3 amino acids: CASSQKLRNTEAFF. The CDR3 bases are TGCGCCAGCAGCCAAAAGCTAAGGAACACTGAAGCTTTCTTT.

J is TRBJ2-3 and V is TRBV30; D perhaps matches TRBD1 (5 bases). This CDR3 is built from 14 residues. V dropped 2 bases and J dropped 3 bases, with 12 bases sitting between them. The V gene's germline CDR1 is GTSNPN and CDR2 SVGIG (reference sequence). CDR3 protein: CAWSRRPGTDTQYF. CDR3 in DNA: TGTGCCTGGAGTAGAAGACCAGGGACAGATACGCAGTATTTT.

J is TRBJ1-2 and V is TRBV7-7, with D perhaps TRBD1 (5 bases). CDR1 and CDR2 from the germline V gene are SSHAT and FNYEAQ (reference sequence). The CDR3 totals 16 residues. V lost 3 bases, J lost 4 bases, and 18 bases lay in between. Here the CDR3 DNA reads TGTGCCAGCAGCTTGAAAGGGGCTGGTGATTTCTATGGCTACACCTTC. Translation gives CASSLKGAGDFYGYTF.

This clone was counted once. This chain joins TRBV7-2 and TRBJ2-5, with TRBD1 identical over 9 bases. Germline V gene data show CDR1 as SGHTA and CDR2 as FQGNSA. The CDR3 is 16 residues long. With 2 bases clipped from V and 5 bases from J, the junction kept 9 bases outside the gene matches. CDR3 sequence reads: CASSLPTGQGGETQYF. CDR3 in DNA: TGTGCCAGCAGCTTACCTACGGGACAGGGAGGGGAGACCCAGTACTTC.

This sequence joins TRBV27 and TRBJ2-5; TRBD2 matches at 11 bases. CDR1 is MNHEY, CDR2 SMNVEV, per germline (reference sequence). With V trimmed by 6 bases and J by 2 bases, 5 bases remained unmatched. The CDR3 spans 15 residues. The DNA of the CDR3 is TGTGCCAGCAGCCTAGCGGGGGGAATACAAGAGACCCAGTACTTC. Translating gives CASSLAGGIQETQYF.

The V call is TRBV19, the J call TRBJ1-2; TRBD1 matches 7 bases. The germline CDR1 and CDR2 sequences are LNHDA and SQIVND (reference sequence). V shed 4 bases and J 3 bases; nucleotides not matched to a gene: 5. The CDR3 spans 14 residues. CDR3 region: CASSTLTGDYGYTF. The DNA for the CDR3 is TGTGCCAGTAGTACCCTAACAGGGGACTATGGCTACACCTTC.

V gene TRBV3-1 (or the pseudogene TRBV3-2) combines with J gene TRBJ2-3; maybe TRBD2 (5 bases). Germline V lookup: CDR1 LGHDT, CDR2 YNNKEL (reference sequence). This CDR3 spans 15 amino acids. V lost 4 bases, J lost 1 base, and 12 bases lay in between. DNA for the CDR3: TGTGCCAGCAGCCTAGGGCGAGCGGGCACAGATACGCAGTATTTT. Translating it yields CASSLGRAGTDTQYF.

The V and J genes are TRBV28 and TRBJ2-7, with 11 bases fitting TRBD1. The J segment lost 3 bases and the V segment lost 3 bases, leaving 4 bases of the junction unmatched. The CDR3 is made up of 15 amino acids. Germline V gene lookup returns CDR1 MDHEN and CDR2 SYDVKM. CDR3 region: CASSLVGTGGYEQYF. CDR3 in DNA: TGTGCCAGCAGTTTGGTCGGGACAGGGGGCTACGAGCAGTACTTC.

V usage is TRBV6-1 and J usage is TRBJ1-2; D is unresolved. The CDR3 has 14 residues. Germline V gene sequence: CDR1 MNHNS, CDR2 SASEGT. With 1 base removed from V and 2 bases from J, the gap between germline ends came to 8 bases. CDR3 in DNA: TGTGCCAGCAGTGAAGTGGGAGGGAACTATGGCTACACCTTC. The encoded protein is CASSEVGGNYGYTF.

V and J are TRBV19 and TRBJ2-1; TRBD2 agrees at 14 bases. There are 16 residues in the CDR3. The V gene's germline CDR1 is LNHDA and CDR2 SQIVND (reference sequence). With V trimmed by 0 bases and J by 8 bases, 3 bases remained unmatched. The CDR3 coding sequence is TGTGCCAGTAGTATAGATGGGACTAGCGGGAGTTATGAGCAGTTCTTC. Protein sequence: CASSIDGTSGSYEQFF.

The chain links TRBV12-3 or TRBV12-4 to TRBJ2-7; D remains ambiguous. The CDR3 sequence is 11 residues long. Trimming stripped 3 bases from V and 3 bases from J, with 3 bases between. CDR3 bases: TGTGCCAGCAGTTTCAACTACGAGCAGTACTTC. This sequence encodes CASSFNYEQYF.

This rearrangement joins TRBV28 to TRBJ1-2, with TRBD1 matching over 8 bases. Per germline, CDR1 MDHEN and CDR2 SYDVKM. CDR3 length: 14 amino acids. V gave up 5 bases and J gave up 3 bases; unmatched junction bases: 5. The CDR3 DNA is TGTGCCAGCAGTCGACAGGGGTTAGACTATGGCTACACCTTC. Translation: CASSRQGLDYGYTF.

The rearrangement joins TRBV5-8 to TRBJ1-1; D is unresolved. Germline values: CDR1 SGHTS, CDR2 YDEGEE. With 0 bases removed from V and 0 bases from J, the gap between germline ends came to 9 bases. The CDR3 extends over 15 amino acids. This CDR3 is CASSLEALMNTEAFF. The CDR3 region has the DNA TGTGCCAGCAGCTTGGAAGCGTTGATGAACACTGAAGCTTTCTTT.

The chain uses TRBV30 and TRBJ2-7; 7 bases agree with TRBD1. After removal of 1 base from V and 3 bases from J, the junction contained 9 bases not matched to a gene. CDR1 and CDR2 from the germline V gene are GTSNPN and SVGIG (reference sequence). The CDR3 is 15 residues long. The DNA of the CDR3 is TGTGCCTGGAGTGGACCCCGGGACAGCCTCTACGAGCAGTACTTC. Amino acid sequence: CAWSGPRDSLYEQYF.

The V gene is TRBV28, the J gene TRBJ2-1; 9 bases agree with TRBD2. Germline V gene lookup returns CDR1 MDHEN and CDR2 SYDVKM. The CDR3 spans 15 residues. The ends lost 10 bases at V and 7 bases at J; junction bases unmatched: 14. CDR3 in amino acids: CATNNPGLAVNEQFF. In DNA form, the CDR3 reads TGTGCCACAAATAACCCGGGACTAGCTGTGAATGAGCAGTTCTTC.

This chain uses TRBV28 with TRBJ2-1; the D gene is possibly TRBD1 (6 bases). CDR1 is MDHEN and CDR2 is SYDVKM in the germline V gene. The CDR3 spans 15 residues. V was pared by 7 bases and J by 3 bases, with 16 bases between. The DNA of the CDR3 is TGTGCCAGCACCCCGGGGCCACAGGGCTACAATGAGCAGTTCTTC. Translating it yields CASTPGPQGYNEQFF.

The sample holds a few counts of this clone. The chain uses TRBV6-2 or TRBV6-3 and TRBJ2-5; TRBD2 is a possible D gene (5 bases). Germline assignment: CDR1 MNHEY and CDR2 SVGEGT. This CDR3 contains 15 residues. The V and J ends lost 2 bases and 5 bases respectively, with 15 bases between them. The CDR3 DNA reads TGTGCCAGCAGTTACCTGCTGGGGAGAGTGGAGACCCAGTACTTC. This codes for CASSYLLGRVETQYF.

The chain has TRBV12-5 and TRBJ1-2; tentative D call: TRBD1 (5 bases). The ends were cut back, 1 base at V and 2 bases at J, with 8 bases in the middle. The CDR3 is 14 residues long. Germline CDR1 and CDR2: LGHNT and FRNRAP. The CDR3 loop is CASGLGQGNYGYTF. In DNA form, the CDR3 reads TGTGCTAGTGGTTTGGGTCAGGGAAACTATGGCTACACCTTC.